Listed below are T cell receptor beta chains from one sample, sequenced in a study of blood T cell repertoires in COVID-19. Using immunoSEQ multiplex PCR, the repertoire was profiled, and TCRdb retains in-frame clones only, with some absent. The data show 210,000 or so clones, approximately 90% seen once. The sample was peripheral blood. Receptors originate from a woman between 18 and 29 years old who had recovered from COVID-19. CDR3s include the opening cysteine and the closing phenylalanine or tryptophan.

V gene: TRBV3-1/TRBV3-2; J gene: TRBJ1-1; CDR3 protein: CASRRTGNTEAFF
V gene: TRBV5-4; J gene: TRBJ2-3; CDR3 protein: CASSFGRSRGDTQYF
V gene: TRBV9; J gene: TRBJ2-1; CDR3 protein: CASSVGIAGEEDEQFF
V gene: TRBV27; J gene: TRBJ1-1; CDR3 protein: CASSLSPGTGGYTEAFF
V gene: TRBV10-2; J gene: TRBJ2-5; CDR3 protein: CASSKQETQYF
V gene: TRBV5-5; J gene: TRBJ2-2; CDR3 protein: CASSSTGTGRTGELFF
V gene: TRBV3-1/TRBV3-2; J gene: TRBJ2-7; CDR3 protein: CASSQVLNTREQYF
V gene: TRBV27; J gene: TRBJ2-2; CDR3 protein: CASSFGVAGGHTGELFF
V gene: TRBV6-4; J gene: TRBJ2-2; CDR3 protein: CASSTSGSTGELFF
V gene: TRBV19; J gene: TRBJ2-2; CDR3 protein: CASSIPGRGAGELFF